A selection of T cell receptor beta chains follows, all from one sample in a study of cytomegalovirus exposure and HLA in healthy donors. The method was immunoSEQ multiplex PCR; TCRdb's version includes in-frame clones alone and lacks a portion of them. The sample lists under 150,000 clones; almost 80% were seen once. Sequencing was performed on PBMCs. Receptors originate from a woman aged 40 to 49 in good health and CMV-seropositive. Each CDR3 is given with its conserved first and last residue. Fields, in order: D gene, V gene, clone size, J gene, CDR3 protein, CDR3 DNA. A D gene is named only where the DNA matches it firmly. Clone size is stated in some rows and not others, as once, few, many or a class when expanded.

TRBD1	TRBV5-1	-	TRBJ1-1	CASSFPGTGGEAFF	TGCGCCAGCAGCTTTCCCGGGACAGGGGGTGAAGCTTTCTTT
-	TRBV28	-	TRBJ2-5	CASSLAGPQETQYF	TGTGCCAGCAGTTTGGCGGGTCCTCAAGAGACCCAGTACTTC
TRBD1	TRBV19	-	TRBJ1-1	CASSLYRTGGDTEAFF	TGTGCCAGTAGTCTATATCGGACAGGGGGGGACACTGAAGCTTTCTTT
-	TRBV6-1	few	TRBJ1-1	CASTREGVYTEAFF	TGTGCCAGCACCCGCGAGGGCGTCTACACTGAAGCTTTCTTT
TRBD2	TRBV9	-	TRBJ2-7	CASSGTSGTYEQYF	TGTGCCAGCAGCGGGACTAGCGGGACTTACGAGCAGTACTTC
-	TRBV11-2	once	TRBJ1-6	CASSRGDRNSPLHF	TGTGCCAGCAGCAGGGGTGATAGGAATTCACCCCTCCACTTT
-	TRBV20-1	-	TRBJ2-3	CSATYGDTQYF	TGCAGTGCTACCTATGGAGATACGCAGTATTTT
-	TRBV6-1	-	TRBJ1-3	CASRTREGAGNTIYF	TGTGCCAGCAGAACCAGGGAGGGGGCTGGAAACACCATATATTTT
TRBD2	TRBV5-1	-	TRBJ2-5	CASSPRLATKQETQYF	TGCGCCAGCAGCCCAAGACTAGCGACAAAACAAGAGACTCAGTACTTC
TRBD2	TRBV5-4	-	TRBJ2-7	CASSLGGTSFGYEQYF	TGTGCCAGCAGCTTGGGGGGGACTAGTTTCGGCTACGAGCAGTACTTC
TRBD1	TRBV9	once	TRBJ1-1	CASSGDRGLTEAFF	TGTGCCAGCAGCGGAGACAGGGGGCTTACTGAAGCTTTCTTT
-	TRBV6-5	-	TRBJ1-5	CASRPNYNGDQPQHF	TGTGCCAGCCGACCCAACTATAATGGTGATCAGCCCCAGCATTTT
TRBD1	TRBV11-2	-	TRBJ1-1	CASSLKGATEAFF	TGTGCCAGCAGCTTAAAGGGGGCCACTGAAGCTTTCTTT
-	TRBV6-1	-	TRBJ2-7	CATTLFFSYEQYF	TGTGCCACTACCCTCTTTTTCTCCTACGAGCAGTACTTC
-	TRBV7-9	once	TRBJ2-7	CSSNPTGSISGGEQYF	TGTTCCAGCAACCCGACAGGCTCCATCTCGGGCGGCGAGCAGTACTTC
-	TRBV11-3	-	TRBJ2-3	CASSPRGGKNTDTQYF	TGTGCCAGCAGCCCCCGGGGAGGAAAAAACACAGATACGCAGTATTTT
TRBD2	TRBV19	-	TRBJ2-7	CASSGTAGGGSYEQYF	TGTGCCAGTAGCGGCACCGCGGGGGGAGGCTCCTACGAGCAGTACTTC
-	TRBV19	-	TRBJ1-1	CASSGHLNTEAFF	TGTGCCAGTAGCGGACATTTGAACACTGAAGCTTTCTTT
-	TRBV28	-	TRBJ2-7	CASSFTKSRVYEQYF	TGTGCCAGCAGTTTTACCAAAAGTCGAGTCTACGAGCAGTACTTC
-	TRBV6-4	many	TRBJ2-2	CASSETPGANTGELFF	TGTGCCAGCAGTGAAACCCCCGGTGCGAACACCGGGGAGCTGTTTTTT
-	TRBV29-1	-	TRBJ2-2	CSAGGQSGTGELFF	TGCAGCGCGGGTGGGCAGTCAGGGACCGGGGAGCTGTTTTTT
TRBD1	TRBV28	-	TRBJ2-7	CASSPMAGQASYEQYF	TGTGCCAGCAGTCCGATGGCGGGACAGGCATCCTACGAGCAGTACTTC
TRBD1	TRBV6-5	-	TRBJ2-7	CASSQGQGSYEQYF	TGTGCCAGCAGCCAAGGACAGGGTTCGTACGAGCAGTACTTC
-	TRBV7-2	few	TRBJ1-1	CASSLPGVNPAQAFF	TGTGCCAGCAGCTTACCCGGGGTCAACCCGGCCCAAGCTTTCTTT
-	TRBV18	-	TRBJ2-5	CASSPAMTQGGWETQYF	TGTGCCAGCTCACCAGCCATGACCCAAGGAGGGTGGGAGACCCAGTACTTC
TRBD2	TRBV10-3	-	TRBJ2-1	CAISESIAGSSYNEQFF	TGTGCCATCAGTGAGTCAATAGCGGGGAGCTCCTACAATGAGCAGTTCTTC
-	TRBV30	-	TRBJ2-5	CAWSVTWRETQYF	TGTGCCTGGAGTGTGACATGGCGAGAGACCCAGTACTTC
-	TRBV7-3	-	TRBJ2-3	CASSSMSGITDTQYF	TGTGCCAGCAGCTCTATGAGCGGAATCACAGATACGCAGTATTTT
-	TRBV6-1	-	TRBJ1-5	CASRKVEPQPQHF	TGTGCCAGCAGAAAAGTTGAGCCTCAGCCCCAGCATTTT
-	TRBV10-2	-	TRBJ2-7	CASRQAGSSYEQYF	TGCGCCAGCAGGCAAGCCGGGTCCTCCTACGAGCAGTACTTC
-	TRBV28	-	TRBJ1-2	CASSFEGGGYTF	TGTGCCAGCAGTTTCGAGGGGGGGGGCTACACCTTC
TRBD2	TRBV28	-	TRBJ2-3	CASSLLGLAGADTQYF	TGTGCCAGCAGTTTACTGGGACTAGCGGGCGCAGATACGCAGTATTTT
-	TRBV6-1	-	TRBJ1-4	CASSKGSANEKLFF	TGTGCCAGCAGTAAGGGGTCGGCTAATGAAAAACTGTTTTTT
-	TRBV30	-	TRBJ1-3	CAWDRRTTGNTIYF	TGTGCCTGGGACCGACGGACAACTGGAAACACCATATATTTT
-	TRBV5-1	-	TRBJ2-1	CASSLGGGSFNEQFF	TGCGCCAGCAGCTTGGGGGGAGGATCCTTCAATGAGCAGTTCTTC
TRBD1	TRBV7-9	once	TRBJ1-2	CASSLGQEANYGYTF	TGTGCCAGCAGCCTAGGACAGGAGGCTAACTATGGCTACACCTTC
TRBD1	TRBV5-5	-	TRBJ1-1	CASSLADRGGTEAFF	TGTGCCAGCAGCTTGGCGGACAGGGGGGGCACTGAAGCTTTCTTT
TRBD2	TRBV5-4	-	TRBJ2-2	CASSFLAGAANTGELFF	TGTGCCAGCAGCTTTCTAGCGGGGGCCGCGAACACCGGGGAGCTGTTTTTT
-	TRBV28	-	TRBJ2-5	CASSDRFETQYF	TGTGCCAGCTCAGACAGATTCGAGACCCAGTACTTC
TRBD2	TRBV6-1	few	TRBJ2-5	CASGRRGVPQETQYF	TGTGCCAGTGGGAGGCGGGGGGTACCCCAAGAGACCCAGTACTTC
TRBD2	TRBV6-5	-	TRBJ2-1	CASRTSGSSYNEQFF	TGTGCCAGCAGGACTAGCGGTAGCTCCTACAATGAGCAGTTCTTC
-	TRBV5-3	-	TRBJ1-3	CARSLYGRHSSGNTIYF	TGTGCCAGAAGCTTGTACGGCCGACATAGCTCTGGAAACACCATATATTTT
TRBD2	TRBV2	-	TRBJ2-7	CASSRTSVVYEQYF	TGTGCCAGCAGCCGAACTAGCGTGGTCTACGAGCAGTACTTC
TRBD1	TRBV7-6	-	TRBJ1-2	CASSPRAGTGDGYTF	TGTGCCAGCAGCCCCCGGGCCGGGACAGGGGATGGCTACACCTTC
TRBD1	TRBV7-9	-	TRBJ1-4	CASSRQTGDTNEKLFF	TGTGCCAGCAGCCGCCAGACAGGGGATACTAATGAAAAACTGTTTTTT
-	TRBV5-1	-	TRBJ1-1	CASSLSLGGTEAFF	TGCGCCAGCAGCTTGTCCCTTGGAGGCACTGAAGCTTTCTTT
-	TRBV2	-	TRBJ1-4	CASSVLPSEKLFF	TGTGCCAGCAGTGTCCTTCCGAGTGAAAAACTGTTTTTT
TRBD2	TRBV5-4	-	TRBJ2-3	CASSLVSGGGTDTQYF	TGTGCCAGCAGCTTGGTGAGCGGGGGCGGCACAGATACGCAGTATTTT
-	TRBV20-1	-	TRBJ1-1	CSARQYTEAFF	TGCAGTGCCAGACAGTACACTGAAGCTTTCTTT
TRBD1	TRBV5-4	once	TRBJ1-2	CASSLSGGYGYTF	TGTGCCAGCAGCTTATCAGGGGGCTATGGCTACACCTTC
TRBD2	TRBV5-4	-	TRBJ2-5	CASSIGLAGILETQYF	TGTGCCAGCAGCATAGGACTAGCGGGGATTTTGGAGACCCAGTACTTC
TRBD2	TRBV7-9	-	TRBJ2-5	CASSLTSGQETQYF	TGTGCCAGCAGCTTGACTAGCGGGCAAGAGACCCAGTACTTC
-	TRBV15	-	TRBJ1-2	CATSSHDTGNYGYTF	TGTGCCACCAGCTCCCACGATACAGGGAACTATGGCTACACCTTC
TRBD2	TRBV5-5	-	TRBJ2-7	CASSLKFGGGTYEQYF	TGTGCCAGCAGCCTAAAATTTGGGGGGGGGACCTACGAGCAGTACTTC
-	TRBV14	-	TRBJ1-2	CASSQVGGTHGYTF	TGTGCCAGCAGCCAAGTGGGGGGAACGCATGGCTACACCTTC
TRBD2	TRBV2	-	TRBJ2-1	CASSARFPSGGGEQFF	TGTGCCAGCAGTGCCCGGTTCCCTAGCGGGGGTGGTGAGCAGTTCTTC
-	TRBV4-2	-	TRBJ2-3	CASSQVSGTDTQYF	TGTGCCAGCAGCCAAGTGAGTGGCACAGATACGCAGTATTTT
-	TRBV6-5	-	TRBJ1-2	CASSTEGFYGYTF	TGTGCCAGTTCCACCGAGGGTTTCTATGGCTACACCTTC
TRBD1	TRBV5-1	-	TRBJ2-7	CASRTSGTGIYEQYF	TGCGCCAGCAGAACGTCCGGGACAGGGATCTACGAGCAGTACTTC
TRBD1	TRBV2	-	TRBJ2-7	CAISGGSGPYEQYF	TGTGCCATTTCAGGGGGCTCGGGGCCCTACGAGCAGTACTTC